This T cell receptor (beta chain) was documented in a study of T cell repertoires in cytomegalovirus infection. At the level of the study: TCR beta signatures that were public indicated CMV infection and matching HLA type.

This clonotype was detected ten times or more. What it recognizes is unknown. The CDR3 covers 11 residues. Germline V gene sequence: CDR1 MDHEN, CDR2 SYDVKM. V dropped 8 bases and J dropped 5 bases, with 10 bases sitting between them. Broader study findings: CMV carriers having the relevant HLA were flagged by cumulative public TCR beta family frequency. Dominating the ex vivo response were TCR beta clonotypes that were CMV-specific and HLA-C-restricted.

From the reads, TCRdb called clonotypes with MiXCR, one entry per CDR3 protein. Seen here are almost 500,000 distinct CDR3 sequences, over 9% observed once, and the top ten hold 9.5% to 13%. The TCR originated in a human donor in good health (CMV status not recorded). Some clones in this sample may be carry-over from other donors' samples. The sample consisted of PBMCs. V usage is TRBV28 and J usage is TRBJ2-7; TRBD1 is a possible D gene (5 bases). The CDR3 DNA reads as TGTGCCAGCGGCAGGGTCGACGAGCAGTACTTC. Translated, it gives CASGRVDEQYF.